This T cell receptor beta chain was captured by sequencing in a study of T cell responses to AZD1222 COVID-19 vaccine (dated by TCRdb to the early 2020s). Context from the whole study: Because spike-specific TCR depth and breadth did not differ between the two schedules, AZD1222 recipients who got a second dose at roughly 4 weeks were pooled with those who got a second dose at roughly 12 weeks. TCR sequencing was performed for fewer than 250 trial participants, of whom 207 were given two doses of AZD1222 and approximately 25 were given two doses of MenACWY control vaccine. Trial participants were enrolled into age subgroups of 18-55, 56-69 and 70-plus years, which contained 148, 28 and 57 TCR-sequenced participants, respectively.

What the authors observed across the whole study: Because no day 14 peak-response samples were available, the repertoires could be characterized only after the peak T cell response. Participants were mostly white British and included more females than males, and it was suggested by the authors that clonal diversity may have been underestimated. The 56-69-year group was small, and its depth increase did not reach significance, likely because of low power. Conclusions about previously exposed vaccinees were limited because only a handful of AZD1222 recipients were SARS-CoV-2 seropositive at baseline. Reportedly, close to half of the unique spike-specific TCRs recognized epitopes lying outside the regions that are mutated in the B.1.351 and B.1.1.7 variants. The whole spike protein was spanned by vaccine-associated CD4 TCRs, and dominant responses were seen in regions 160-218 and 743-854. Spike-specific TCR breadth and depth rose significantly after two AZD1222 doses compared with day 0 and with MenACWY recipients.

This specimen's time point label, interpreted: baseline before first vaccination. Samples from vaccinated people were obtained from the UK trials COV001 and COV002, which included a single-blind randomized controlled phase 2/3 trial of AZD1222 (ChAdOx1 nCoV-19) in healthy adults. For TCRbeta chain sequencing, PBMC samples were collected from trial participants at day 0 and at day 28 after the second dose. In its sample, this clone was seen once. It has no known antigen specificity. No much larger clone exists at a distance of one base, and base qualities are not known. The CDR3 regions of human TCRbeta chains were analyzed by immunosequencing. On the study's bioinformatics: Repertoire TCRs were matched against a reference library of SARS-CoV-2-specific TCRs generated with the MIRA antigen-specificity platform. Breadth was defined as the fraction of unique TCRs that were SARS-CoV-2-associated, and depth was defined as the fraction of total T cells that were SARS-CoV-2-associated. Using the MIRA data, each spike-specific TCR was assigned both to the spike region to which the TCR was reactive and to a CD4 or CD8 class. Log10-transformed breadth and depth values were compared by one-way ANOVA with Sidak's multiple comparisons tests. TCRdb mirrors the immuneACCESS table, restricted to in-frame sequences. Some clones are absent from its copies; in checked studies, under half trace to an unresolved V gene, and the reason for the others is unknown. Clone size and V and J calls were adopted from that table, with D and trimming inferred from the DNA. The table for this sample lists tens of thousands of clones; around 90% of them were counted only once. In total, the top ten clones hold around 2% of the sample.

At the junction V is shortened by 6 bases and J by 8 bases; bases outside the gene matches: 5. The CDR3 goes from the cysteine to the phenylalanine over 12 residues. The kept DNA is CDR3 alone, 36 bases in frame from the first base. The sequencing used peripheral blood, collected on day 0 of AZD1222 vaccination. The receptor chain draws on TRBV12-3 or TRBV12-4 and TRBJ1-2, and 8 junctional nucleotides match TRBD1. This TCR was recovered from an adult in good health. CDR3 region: CASRTGDGGYTF. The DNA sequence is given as TGTGCCAGCAGGACAGGGGACGGCGGCTACACCTTC.